This TCR beta chain appears in the sequencing data of a study of T-cell memory formation after mild COVID-19. The overall study: TCR clustering was largely donor specific.

This clonotype was found a few times. Its antigen is not known. The study's findings and limits: A balance of CD4 and CD8 characterized clones contracting day 15 to 85, whereas later expanders leaned CD4+.

Constant-segment primers and 5'RACE yielded cDNA libraries for TCR alpha and TCR beta, each carrying sample barcodes and UMIs. TCRdb redid the calling of the 5' RACE reads with MiXCR, one entry per CDR3 protein. The table includes roughly 620,000 distinct CDR3 sequences, more than 15% detected once. Germline V gene data show CDR1 as SGHAT and CDR2 as FQNNGV. The CDR3 loop spans 15 amino acids. The trim removed 1 base at V and 8 bases at J, leaving 8 bases unmatched. Sequencing was performed on PBMCs or a T cell subset sorted from them (not recorded which). The chain uses TRBV11-2 and TRBJ2-1; 7 bases line up with TRBD2. The TCR comes from an adult woman who had mild COVID-19 (a few samples of this study predate the infection). Cell type and time point are not known. CDR3 loop: CASSLVASGNYEQFF. The DNA of the CDR3 is TGTGCCAGCAGCTTAGTAGCAAGCGGGAACTATGAGCAGTTCTTC.